This T cell receptor (beta chain) was obtained from a study of T cell responses to AZD1222 COVID-19 vaccine. CDR3 length equals 13 residues. Per the germline V gene, CDR1 is LGHDT and CDR2 is YNNKEL (reference sequence). Trimming took off 4 bases at V and 2 bases at J, with 8 bases between the two ends. Sequencing used immunoSEQ multiplex PCR; TCRdb keeps in-frame clones, though not all of them. The sample lists some 120,000 clones, approximately 90% occurring once. The TCR comes from an adult in good health. The source material was peripheral blood, sampled on day 0 of AZD1222 vaccination. V is TRBV3-1 (or the pseudogene TRBV3-2) and J is TRBJ1-1; TRBD1 is a possible D gene (5 bases). In DNA form, the CDR3 reads TGTGCCAGCAGCCTCAGGGAAAACACTGAAGCTTTCTTT. Its translation is CASSLRENTEAFF.